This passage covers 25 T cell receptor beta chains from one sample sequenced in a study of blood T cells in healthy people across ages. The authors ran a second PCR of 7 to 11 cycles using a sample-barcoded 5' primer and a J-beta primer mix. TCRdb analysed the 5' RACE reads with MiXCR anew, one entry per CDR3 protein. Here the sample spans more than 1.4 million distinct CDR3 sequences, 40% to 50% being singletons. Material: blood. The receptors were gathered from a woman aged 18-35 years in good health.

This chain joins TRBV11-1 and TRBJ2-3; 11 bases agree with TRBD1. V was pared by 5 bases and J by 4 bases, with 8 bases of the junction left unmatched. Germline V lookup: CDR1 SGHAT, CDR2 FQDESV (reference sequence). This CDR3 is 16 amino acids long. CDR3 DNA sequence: TGTGCCAGCAGCGTTGACCGGACAGGGGGCCCAGATACGCAGTATTTT. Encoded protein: CASSVDRTGGPDTQYF.

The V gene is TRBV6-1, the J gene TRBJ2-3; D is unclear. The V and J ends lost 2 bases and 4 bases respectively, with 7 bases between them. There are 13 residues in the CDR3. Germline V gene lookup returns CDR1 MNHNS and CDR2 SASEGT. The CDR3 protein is CASSELGSDTQYF. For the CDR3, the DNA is TGTGCCAGCAGTGAACTCGGGTCAGATACGCAGTATTTT.

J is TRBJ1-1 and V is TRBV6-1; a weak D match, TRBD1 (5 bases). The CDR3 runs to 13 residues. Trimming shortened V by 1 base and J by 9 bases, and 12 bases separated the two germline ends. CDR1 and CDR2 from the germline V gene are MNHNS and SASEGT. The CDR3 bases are TGTGCCAGCAGTGAAGTCGGGGCGAGGCAAGCTTTCTTT. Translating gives CASSEVGARQAFF.

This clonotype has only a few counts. For the CDR3, the DNA is TGTGCCAGCAGCCAAGGTTCGACTAGCGGGGGAGAAGAGACCCAGTACTTC. Translation: CASSQGSTSGGEETQYF. The genes are TRBV4-2 and TRBJ2-5, with 12 bases that match TRBD2. CDR1 LGHNA and CDR2 YNFKEQ come from the germline V gene. J was trimmed by 3 bases and V by 1 base; bases with no gene match: 6. This CDR3 has 17 residues.

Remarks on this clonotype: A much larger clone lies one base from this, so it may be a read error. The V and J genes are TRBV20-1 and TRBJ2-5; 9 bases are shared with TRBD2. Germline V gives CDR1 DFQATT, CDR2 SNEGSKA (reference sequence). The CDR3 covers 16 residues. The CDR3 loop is CSAEGLTSGDQGTQYF. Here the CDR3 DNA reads TGCAGTGCCGAGGGGTTGACTAGCGGCGACCAAGGGACCCAGTACTTC.

The CDR3 DNA follows: TGCAGTGCTCCCTTTAAATTTCATGGCTACACCTTC. It codes for CSAPFKFHGYTF. The V gene is TRBV20-1, the J gene TRBJ1-2; D call uncertain. Deletions cut 5 bases from V and 6 bases from J, with 13 bases between. The CDR3 covers 12 residues. In germline, CDR1 is DFQATT, CDR2 SNEGSKA (reference sequence).

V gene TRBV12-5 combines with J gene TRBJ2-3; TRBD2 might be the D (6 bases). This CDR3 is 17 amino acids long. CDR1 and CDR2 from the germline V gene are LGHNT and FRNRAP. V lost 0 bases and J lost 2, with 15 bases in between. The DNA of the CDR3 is TGTGCTAGTGGTTTGGTAGTCGGACTACCGCTCACAGATACGCAGTATTTT. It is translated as CASGLVVGLPLTDTQYF.

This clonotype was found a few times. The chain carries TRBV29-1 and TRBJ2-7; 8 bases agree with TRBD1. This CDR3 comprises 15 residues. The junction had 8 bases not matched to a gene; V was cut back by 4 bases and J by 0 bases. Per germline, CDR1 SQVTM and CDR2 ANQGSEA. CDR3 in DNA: TGCAGCGTTGGGGGTGGGACAGGAAGCTCCTACGAGCAGTACTTC. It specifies CSVGGGTGSSYEQYF.

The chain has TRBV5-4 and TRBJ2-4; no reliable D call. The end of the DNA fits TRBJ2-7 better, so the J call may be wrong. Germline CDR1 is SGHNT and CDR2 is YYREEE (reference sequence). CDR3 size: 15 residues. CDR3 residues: CASSLGQSTYYEQYF. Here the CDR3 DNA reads TGTGCCAGCAGCTTGGGCCAGTCTACCTACTACGAGCAGTACTTC.

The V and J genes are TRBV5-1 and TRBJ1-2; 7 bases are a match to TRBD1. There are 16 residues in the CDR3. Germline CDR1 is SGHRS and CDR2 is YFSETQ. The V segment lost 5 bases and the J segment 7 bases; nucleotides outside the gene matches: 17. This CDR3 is CASRNRVQGRFGGYTF. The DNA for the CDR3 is TGCGCCAGCAGGAATAGAGTACAGGGGAGATTTGGTGGCTACACCTTC.

CDR3: CATRGGSGPPDTQYF. As DNA, the CDR3 is TGTGCCACGCGGGGGGGTAGCGGGCCCCCAGATACGCAGTATTTT. The V call is TRBV30, the J call TRBJ2-3; 9 bases are shared with TRBD2. CDR1 is GTSNPN and CDR2 is SVGIG in the germline V gene (reference sequence). This CDR3 spans 15 amino acids. The J segment lost 4 bases and the V segment lost 8 bases, leaving 13 bases of the junction unmatched.

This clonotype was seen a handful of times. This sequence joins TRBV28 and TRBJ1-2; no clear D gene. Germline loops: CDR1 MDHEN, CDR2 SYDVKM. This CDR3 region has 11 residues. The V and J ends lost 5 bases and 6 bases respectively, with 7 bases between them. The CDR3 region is CASSPTDGYTF. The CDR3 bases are TGTGCCAGCAGTCCCACCGATGGCTACACCTTC.

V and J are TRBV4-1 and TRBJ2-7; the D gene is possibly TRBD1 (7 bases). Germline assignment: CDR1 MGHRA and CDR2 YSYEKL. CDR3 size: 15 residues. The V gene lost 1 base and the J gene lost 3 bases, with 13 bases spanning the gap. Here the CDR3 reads CASSQAAQGGYEQYF. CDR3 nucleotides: TGCGCCAGCAGCCAAGCGGCCCAGGGGGGCTACGAGCAGTACTTC.

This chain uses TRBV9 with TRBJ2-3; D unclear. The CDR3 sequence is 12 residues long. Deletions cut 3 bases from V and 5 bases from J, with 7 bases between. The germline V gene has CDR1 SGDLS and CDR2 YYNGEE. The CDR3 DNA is TGTGCCAGCAGCGCGTTACTAGATACGCAGTATTTT. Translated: CASSALLDTQYF.

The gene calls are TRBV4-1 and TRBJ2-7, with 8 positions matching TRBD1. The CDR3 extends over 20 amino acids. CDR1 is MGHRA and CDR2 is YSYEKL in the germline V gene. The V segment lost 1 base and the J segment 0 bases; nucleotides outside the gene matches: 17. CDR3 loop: CASSQVTQARGQGSSYEQYF. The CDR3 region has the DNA TGCGCCAGCAGCCAAGTGACCCAAGCCAGGGGGCAAGGGAGCTCCTACGAGCAGTACTTC.

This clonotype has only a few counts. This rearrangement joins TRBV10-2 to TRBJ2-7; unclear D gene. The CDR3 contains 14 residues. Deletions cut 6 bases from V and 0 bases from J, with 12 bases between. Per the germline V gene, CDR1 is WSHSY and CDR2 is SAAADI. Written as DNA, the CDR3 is TGCGCCAGCAGCCAAACCCGGAACTCCTACGAGCAGTACTTC. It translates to CASSQTRNSYEQYF.

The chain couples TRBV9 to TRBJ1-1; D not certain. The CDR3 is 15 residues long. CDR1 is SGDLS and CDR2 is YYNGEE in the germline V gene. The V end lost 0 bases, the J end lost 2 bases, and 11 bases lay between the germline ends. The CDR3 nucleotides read TGTGCCAGCAGCGTAGTACCAGTCCCCAACACTGAAGCTTTCTTT. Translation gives CASSVVPVPNTEAFF.

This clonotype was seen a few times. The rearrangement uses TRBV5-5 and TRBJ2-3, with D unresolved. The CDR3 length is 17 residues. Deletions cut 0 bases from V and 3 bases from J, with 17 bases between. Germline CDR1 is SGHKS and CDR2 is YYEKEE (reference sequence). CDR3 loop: CASSLESDGSVTDTQYF. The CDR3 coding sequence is TGTGCCAGCAGCTTGGAATCGGACGGTTCAGTTACAGATACGCAGTATTTT. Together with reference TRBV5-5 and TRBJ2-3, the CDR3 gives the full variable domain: DAGVTQSPTHLIKTRGQQVTLRCSPISGHKSVSWYQQVLGQGPQFIFQYYEKEERGRGNFPDRFSARQFPNYSSELNVNALLLGDSALYLCASSLESDGSVTDTQYFGPGTRLTVL.

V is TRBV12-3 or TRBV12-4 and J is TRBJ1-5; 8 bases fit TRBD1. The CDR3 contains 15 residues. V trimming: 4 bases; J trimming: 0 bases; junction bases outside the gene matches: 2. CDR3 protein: CASSSQGASNQPQHF. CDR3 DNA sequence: TGTGCCAGCAGTTCCCAGGGGGCTAGCAATCAGCCCCAGCATTTT.

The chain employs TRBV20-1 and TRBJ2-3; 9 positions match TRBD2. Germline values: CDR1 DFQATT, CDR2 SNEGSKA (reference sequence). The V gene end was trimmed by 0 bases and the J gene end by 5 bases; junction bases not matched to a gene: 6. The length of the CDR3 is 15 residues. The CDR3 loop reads CSAREERGVKDTQYF. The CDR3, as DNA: TGCAGTGCTAGAGAAGAGCGGGGGGTTAAAGATACGCAGTATTTT.

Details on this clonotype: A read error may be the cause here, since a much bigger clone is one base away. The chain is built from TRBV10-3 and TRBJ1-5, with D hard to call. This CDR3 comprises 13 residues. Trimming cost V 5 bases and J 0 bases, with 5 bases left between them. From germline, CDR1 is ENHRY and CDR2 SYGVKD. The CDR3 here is CAISLYSNQPQHF. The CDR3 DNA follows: TGTGCCATCAGTTTATATAGCAATCAGCCCCAGCATTTT.

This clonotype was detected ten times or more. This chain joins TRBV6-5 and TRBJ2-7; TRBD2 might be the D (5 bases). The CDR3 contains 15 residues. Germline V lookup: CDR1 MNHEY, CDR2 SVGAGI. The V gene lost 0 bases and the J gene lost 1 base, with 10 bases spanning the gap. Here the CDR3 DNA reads TGTGCCAGCAGTTACTCGATTCGGGAATCCTACGAGCAGTACTTC. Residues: CASSYSIRESYEQYF.

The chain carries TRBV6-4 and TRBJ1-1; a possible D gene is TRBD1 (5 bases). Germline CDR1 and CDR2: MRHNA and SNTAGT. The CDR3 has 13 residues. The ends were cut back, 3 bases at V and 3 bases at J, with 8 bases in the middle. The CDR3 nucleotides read TGTGCCAGCAGTGAGGAGGGGCACACTGAAGCTTTCTTT. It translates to CASSEEGHTEAFF.

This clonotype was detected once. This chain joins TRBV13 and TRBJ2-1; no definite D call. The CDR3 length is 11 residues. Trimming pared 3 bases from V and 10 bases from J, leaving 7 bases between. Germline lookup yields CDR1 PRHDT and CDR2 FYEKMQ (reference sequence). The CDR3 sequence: CASSFGKEQFF. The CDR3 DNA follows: TGTGCCAGCAGCTTTGGTAAAGAGCAGTTCTTC.

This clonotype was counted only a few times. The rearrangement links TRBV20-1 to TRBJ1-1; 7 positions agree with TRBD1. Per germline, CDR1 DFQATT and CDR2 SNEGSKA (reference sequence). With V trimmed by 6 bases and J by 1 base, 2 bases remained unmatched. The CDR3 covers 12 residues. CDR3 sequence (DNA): TGCAGTGCCAGGGACAGGAACACTGAAGCTTTCTTT. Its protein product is CSARDRNTEAFF.